These 18 T cell receptor beta chains came from one sample sequenced in a study of cytomegalovirus exposure and HLA in healthy donors. In the PCR, 60 Vbeta and 13 Jbeta primers were used. Sequencing was performed with immunoSEQ multiplex PCR; in TCRdb, only in-frame clones are kept and a portion is missing. The sample lists 50,000 or so clones, about three quarters occurring once. Sequenced sample: PBMCs. Receptor source: a female donor in good health and CMV-seronegative.

The chain employs TRBV5-6 and TRBJ1-1, with unresolved D. Looked up from germline, CDR1 is SGHDT and CDR2 is YYEEEE. Trimming stripped 0 bases from V and 1 base from J, with 7 bases between. The CDR3 is made up of 14 amino acids. The CDR3 DNA sequence: TGTGCCAGCAGCTTGGGACTGAAGAACACTGAAGCTTTCTTT. It encodes CASSLGLKNTEAFF.

The V gene is TRBV29-1, the J gene TRBJ1-4; no clear D gene. V lost 4 bases to trimming and J lost 3 bases, with 9 bases between them. CDR3 length equals 13 residues. Germline-derived CDR1 and CDR2 are SQVTM and ANQGSEA. The DNA of the CDR3 is TGCAGCGTTGGAGTTTCCCCTAATGAAAAACTGTTTTTT. Translated: CSVGVSPNEKLFF.

The V gene is TRBV5-6, the J gene TRBJ1-1; D gene uncertain. V was shortened by 1 base and J by 0 bases, with 13 bases between the two germline ends. This CDR3 has 16 residues. CDR1 and CDR2 from the germline V gene are SGHDT and YYEEEE. The CDR3 DNA sequence: TGTGCCAGCAGCTTGTCTCGCCCAGGCCTGAACACTGAAGCTTTCTTT. Amino acid sequence: CASSLSRPGLNTEAFF. The entire variable domain, with the rest obtained from reference TRBV5-6 and TRBJ1-1, is as follows: DAGVTQSPTHLIKTRGQQVTLRCSPKSGHDTVSWYQQALGQGPQFIFQYYEEEERQRGNFPDRFSGHQFPNYSSELNVNALLLGDSALYLCASSLSRPGLNTEAFFGQGTRLTVV.

This clone has a handful of counts. The chain links TRBV6-1 to TRBJ2-7; 7 bases are a match to TRBD1. With 8 bases clipped from V and 6 bases from J, the junction kept 10 bases outside the gene matches. CDR1 is MNHNS, CDR2 SASEGT, per germline. The CDR3 length is 13 residues. In DNA, the CDR3 is TGTGCCAGCCATACGCTGACAGGGCGCGAGCAGTACTTC. Translation gives CASHTLTGREQYF.

This chain uses TRBV4-1 with TRBJ2-5; 11 bases align to TRBD2. V was pared by 0 bases and J by 1 base, with 13 bases of the junction left unmatched. Germline V gene lookup returns CDR1 MGHRA and CDR2 YSYEKL. The CDR3 loop spans 20 amino acids. The CDR3 spells CASSQDTTETSGGPQETQYF. CDR3 in DNA: TGCGCCAGCAGCCAAGATACAACAGAAACTAGCGGGGGCCCCCAAGAGACCCAGTACTTC.

In this sample, this clone is medium-sized. The V call is TRBV7-2, the J call TRBJ2-3; 7 nucleotides line up with TRBD2. This CDR3 comprises 15 residues. The germline gives CDR1 SGHTA, CDR2 FQGNSA. The ends lost 0 bases at V and 6 bases at J; junction bases unmatched: 6. The CDR3 here is CASSLAGGPGDTQYF. CDR3 in DNA: TGTGCCAGCAGCTTAGCGGGAGGGCCTGGGGATACGCAGTATTTT.

The chain recombines TRBV5-8 with TRBJ1-1; TRBD1 is a possible D gene (5 bases). V was trimmed by 1 base and J by 7 bases, leaving 5 bases between them. Germline values: CDR1 SGHTS, CDR2 YDEGEE. There are 11 residues in the CDR3. The CDR3 sequence is CASSLRGEAFF. The CDR3 region has the DNA TGTGCCAGCAGCTTGAGGGGTGAAGCTTTCTTT.

The chain links TRBV19 to TRBJ2-7; 8 nucleotides line up with TRBD2. CDR1 is LNHDA, CDR2 SQIVND, per germline (reference sequence). Germline trimming cut 3 bases from V and 6 bases from J; bases unmatched to any gene: 7. The CDR3 has 14 residues. CDR3 coding DNA: TGTGCCAGTAGTATGGCAGCGGGAGTACTCGAGCAGTACTTC. It specifies CASSMAAGVLEQYF.

V usage is TRBV9 and J usage is TRBJ2-7, with no clear D. The V gene lost 0 bases and the J gene lost 5 bases, with 12 bases spanning the gap. The CDR3 loop spans 14 amino acids. CDR1 and CDR2 (germline): SGDLS, YYNGEE. CDR3 in amino acids: CASSVGPLGNEQYF. The CDR3 bases are TGTGCCAGCAGCGTAGGGCCGCTAGGAAACGAGCAGTACTTC.

This clone was observed once. One end of the junction is discordant with germline, which a read error may explain. The chain employs TRBV15 and TRBJ2-7, with 7 bases lining up with TRBD1. The CDR3 runs to 13 residues. CDR1 and CDR2 from the germline V gene are LNHNV and YYDKDF (reference sequence). The CDR3 DNA reads as TGTGCCACCAGCATTAGACAGGGAGAATTGGTCGGCTTC. Its translation is CATSIRQGELVGF.

The CDR3 sequence: CASRGTFITTLSTDTQYF. The CDR3 DNA is TGTGCCAGCAGAGGGACTTTTATTACCACCCTTAGCACAGATACGCAGTATTTT. The V call is TRBV28, the J call TRBJ2-3, with a tentative D call TRBD2 (6 bases). CDR1 and CDR2 (germline): MDHEN, SYDVKM. The CDR3 runs 18 residues. V was shortened by 6 bases and J by 0 bases, with 22 bases between the two germline ends.

The V gene is TRBV4-1, the J gene TRBJ2-7; 8 bases agree with TRBD2. CDR3 length equals 16 residues. The germline V gene has CDR1 MGHRA and CDR2 YSYEKL. With V trimmed by 0 bases and J by 4 bases, 8 bases remained unmatched. Here the CDR3 reads CASSQDGGVAGYEQYF. The CDR3 region has the DNA TGCGCCAGCAGCCAAGATGGGGGGGTAGCGGGGTACGAGCAGTACTTC.

The chain employs TRBV10-1 and TRBJ2-5; D is possibly TRBD2 (6 bases). This CDR3 has 20 residues. Germline assignment: CDR1 WNHNN and CDR2 SYGVQD (reference sequence). Trimming took 0 bases from V and 3 from J, leaving 26 bases between them. As DNA, the CDR3 is TGCGCCAGCAGTGAGTCGCTTGGAGGGGCCGAGTCGATTTCGAAAGAGACCCAGTACTTC. Its protein product is CASSESLGGAESISKETQYF.

The chain has TRBV5-1 and TRBJ2-5; D might be TRBD2 (7 bases). V lost 1 base and J 1 base, leaving 14 bases between the germline ends. Germline assignment: CDR1 SGHRS and CDR2 YFSETQ. The CDR3 contains 16 residues. The CDR3, as DNA: TGCGCCAGCAGCTTGAATTTGGGGGGGGCCCAAGAGACCCAGTACTTC. The encoded protein is CASSLNLGGAQETQYF.

V usage is TRBV5-8 and J usage is TRBJ1-2, with D possibly TRBD1 on 5 matching bases. This CDR3 is 14 amino acids long. Deletions cut 4 bases from V and 4 bases from J, with 14 bases between. Germline V gene sequence: CDR1 SGHTS, CDR2 YDEGEE. This CDR3 reads CASSPTRGIYGYTF. CDR3 nucleotides: TGTGCCAGCAGCCCTACTCGGGGGATCTATGGCTACACCTTC.

This clone was counted only a few times. V and J are TRBV6-1 and TRBJ2-1; possibly TRBD2 for D (6 bases). Germline CDR1 and CDR2: MNHNS and SASEGT. The CDR3 runs 14 residues. V lost 7 bases and J lost 7, with 17 bases in between. CDR3 bases: TGTGCCAGCAATCCTTGGCGGGACTGGAATGAGCAGTTCTTC. Protein sequence: CASNPWRDWNEQFF.

The chain employs TRBV30 and TRBJ2-1; D call uncertain. This CDR3 is built from 11 residues. CDR1 and CDR2 (germline): GTSNPN, SVGIG (reference sequence). V was pared by 3 bases and J by 8 bases, with 8 bases between. The CDR3, as DNA: TGTGCCTGGAGCGCTTTAGATGAGCAGTTCTTC. The encoded protein is CAWSALDEQFF.

The V call is TRBV5-6, the J call TRBJ2-2, with D tentatively TRBD2 (6 bases). The CDR3 consists of 13 residues. Germline values: CDR1 SGHDT, CDR2 YYEEEE. The V and J ends lost 5 bases and 6 bases respectively, with 11 bases between them. This CDR3 is CASRPRGSGELFF. CDR3 DNA: TGTGCCAGCAGGCCCCGGGGGTCCGGGGAGCTGTTTTTT.